Listed here are 12 T cell receptor beta chains from one sample, sequenced in a study of follicular helper T cells after annual influenza vaccination. Sample time point: 2013-2014 season, 7 days after vaccination. Some clones are missing from TCRdb's copy, which holds only in-frame ones; the method was immunoSEQ multiplex PCR. The sample consists of about 10,000 clones, approximately 84% of them appearing once. The source was CXCR5- memory CD4+ T cells sorted from blood, collected 7 days after influenza vaccination. The receptors stem from an adult who received the influenza vaccine.

The V and J genes are TRBV27 and TRBJ2-5; the D gene is possibly TRBD2 (5 bases). Germline-derived CDR1 and CDR2 are MNHEY and SMNVEV (reference sequence). The CDR3 has 15 residues. Trimming took off 3 bases at V and 5 bases at J, with 16 bases between the two ends. CDR3 protein: CASSLVPGRVETQYF. The CDR3 DNA follows: TGTGCCAGCAGTTTGGTGCCCGGGCGGGTGGAGACCCAGTACTTC.

The chain carries TRBV18 and TRBJ2-4, with TRBD2 matching 7 bases. The germline V gene has CDR1 KGHSH and CDR2 LQKENI. The V segment lost 3 bases and the J segment 8 bases; nucleotides outside the gene matches: 7. This CDR3 is 14 amino acids long. The DNA of the CDR3 is TGTGCCAGCTCACCCGAGGGAGGGGAGTACATTCAGTACTTC. This codes for CASSPEGGEYIQYF.

This clone was seen only once. The rearrangement uses TRBV6-6 and TRBJ2-5; D gene unclear. CDR1 is MNHNY and CDR2 is SVGAGI in the germline V gene (reference sequence). The CDR3 has 11 amino acids. V gave up 5 bases and J gave up 4 bases, with 5 bases separating them. The CDR3 protein is CASSKLETQYF. As DNA, the CDR3 is TGTGCCAGCAGTAAACTAGAGACCCAGTACTTC.

This chain links TRBV19 with TRBJ2-7, with D unclear. The V gene lost 4 bases and the J gene lost 2 bases, with 9 bases spanning the gap. The CDR3 covers 13 residues. In germline, CDR1 is LNHDA, CDR2 SQIVND (reference sequence). The CDR3: CASSTPPTYEQYF. CDR3 bases: TGTGCCAGTAGTACGCCGCCGACCTACGAGCAGTACTTC.

In nucleotides, the CDR3 is TGTGCCAGCCGGTTGGGGGGATGGGATGAAAAACTGTTTTTT. Translation: CASRLGGWDEKLFF. The J gene is TRBJ1-4, the V gene TRBV6-5; perhaps TRBD1 as D (5 bases). Per the germline V gene, CDR1 is MNHEY and CDR2 is SVGAGI. The CDR3 sequence is 14 residues long. The ends were cut back, 8 bases at V and 6 bases at J, with 16 bases in the middle.

The rearrangement joins TRBV7-9 to TRBJ2-3; D call uncertain. Trimming took off 1 base at V and 3 bases at J, with 11 bases between the two ends. Germline V CDR1 and CDR2: SEHNR, FQNEAQ (reference sequence). The CDR3 has 15 residues. CDR3 in amino acids: CASSLGTLRTDTQYF. CDR3 coding DNA: TGTGCCAGCAGCTTAGGGACCTTAAGAACAGATACGCAGTATTTT. Full variable domain (missing parts from reference TRBV7-9 and TRBJ2-3): DTGVSQNPRHKITKRGQNVTFRCDPISEHNRLYWYRQTLGQGPEFLTYFQNEAQLEKSRLLSDRFSAERPKGSFSTLEIQRTEQGDSAMYLCASSLGTLRTDTQYFGPGTRLTVL.

The chain employs TRBV5-8 and TRBJ1-2, with D hard to call. CDR3 length: 13 residues. Germline-derived CDR1 and CDR2 are SGHTS and YDEGEE. Trimming left V 1 base short and J 0 bases short, with 4 bases between. The CDR3 is CASSLQSNYGYTF. The DNA of the CDR3 is TGTGCCAGCAGCTTGCAGTCTAACTATGGCTACACCTTC.

The gene calls are TRBV11-2 and TRBJ2-5; the D gene is possibly TRBD2 (6 bases). The germline gives CDR1 SGHAT, CDR2 FQNNGV. The V end lost 5 bases, the J end lost 2 bases, and 9 bases lay between the germline ends. The CDR3 has 13 residues. The CDR3 region is CASSPGEQETQYF. DNA of the CDR3: TGTGCCAGCAGCCCGGGGGAACAAGAGACCCAGTACTTC.

This clone was detected only once. The chain links TRBV28 to TRBJ1-5; D is perhaps TRBD1 (6 bases). There are 16 residues in the CDR3. V lost 5 bases, J lost 2 bases, and 16 bases lay in between. Germline V gene lookup returns CDR1 MDHEN and CDR2 SYDVKM. Here the CDR3 DNA reads TGTGCCAGCAGTCCCTGGGACACTGGTGGCAATCAGCCCCAGCATTTT. The encoded protein is CASSPWDTGGNQPQHF.

This chain connects TRBV7-2 to TRBJ1-1, with D hard to call. The V gene lost 5 bases and the J gene lost 4 bases, with 11 bases spanning the gap. The CDR3 sequence is 13 residues long. Per germline, CDR1 SGHTA and CDR2 FQGNSA. The CDR3 DNA reads as TGTGCCAGCAGCCGCGGAGTCGGCACTGAAGCTTTCTTT. It codes for CASSRGVGTEAFF.

CDR3 amino acids: CASSLAVGEETQYF. The CDR3 bases are TGTGCCAGCAGCTTAGCGGTGGGAGAAGAGACCCAGTACTTC. The J gene is TRBJ2-5, the V gene TRBV7-2; D is possibly TRBD2 (5 bases). The CDR3 runs 14 residues. V was pared by 0 bases and J by 3 bases, with 8 bases between. Germline V CDR1 and CDR2: SGHTA, FQGNSA.

The chain employs TRBV7-9 and TRBJ2-2, with D possibly being TRBD1 or TRBD2 (6 bases each). Germline V gives CDR1 SEHNR, CDR2 FQNEAQ (reference sequence). Between the trimmed V and J ends, which lost 3 bases and 3 bases, there was a span of 20 bases. This CDR3 spans 18 amino acids. The CDR3 is CASSLSIWRDTHTGELFF. CDR3 in DNA: TGTGCCAGCAGCTTGAGTATCTGGCGGGACACCCACACCGGGGAGCTGTTTTTT.